The 16 T cell receptor beta chains listed next were all sequenced from one sample in a study of cytomegalovirus exposure and HLA in healthy donors. The primer mix had 60 Vbeta and 13 Jbeta primers. Profiled with immunoSEQ multiplex PCR; TCRdb holds only in-frame clones, not every one. Of over 35,000 clones in the sample, around three quarters are singletons; the top ten hold roughly 1.4%. The specimen sequenced was PBMCs. These TCRs come from a young man in good health and CMV-seronegative.

The chain combines TRBV6-6 with TRBJ1-5; possible D gene TRBD1, 5 bases. V lost 2 bases and J lost 4, with 12 bases in between. This CDR3 has 15 residues. The germline gives CDR1 MNHNY, CDR2 SVGAGI (reference sequence). The CDR3 DNA sequence: TGTGCCAGCAGTTACGGCGGGGGGGGGAATCAGCCCCAGCATTTT. Protein product: CASSYGGGGNQPQHF.

The rearrangement joins TRBV5-1 to TRBJ2-1; D not certain. Germline assignment: CDR1 SGHRS and CDR2 YFSETQ. The CDR3 contains 13 residues. Trimming left V 0 bases short and J 2 bases short, with 3 bases between. DNA of the CDR3: TGCGCCAGCAGCTTGGACACCTACAATGAGCAGTTCTTC. Its translation is CASSLDTYNEQFF.

The chain carries TRBV5-1 and TRBJ2-7; TRBD1 matches at 8 bases. V lost 5 bases, J lost 3 bases, and 4 bases stayed unmatched. There are 13 residues in the CDR3. Germline V gives CDR1 SGHRS, CDR2 YFSETQ. CDR3 nucleotide sequence: TGCGCCAGCAGACGGACAGGGAACTACGAGCAGTACTTC. This codes for CASRRTGNYEQYF. Full variable domain (rest looked up from reference TRBV5-1 and TRBJ2-7): KAGVTQTPRYLIKTRGQQVTLSCSPISGHRSVSWYQQTPGQGLQFLFEYFSETQRNKGNFPGRFSGRQFSNSRSEMNVSTLELGDSALYLCASRRTGNYEQYFGPGTRLTVT.

The chain joins TRBV30 to TRBJ1-3; D not certain. Trimming removed 7 bases from V and 0 bases from J, with 16 bases in between. The CDR3 is made up of 15 amino acids. From germline, CDR1 is GTSNPN and CDR2 SVGIG (reference sequence). CDR3: CALTAGKFSGNTIYF. For the CDR3, the DNA is TGTGCCTTGACGGCAGGAAAATTCTCTGGAAACACCATATATTTT.

This clone was observed once. As DNA, the CDR3 is TGTGCCAGCAGTCCCCTGCCTAGGGAGACCCAGTACTTC. Translated: CASSPLPRETQYF. This chain connects TRBV28 to TRBJ2-5; D ambiguous. The V and J ends lost 5 bases and 5 bases respectively, with 12 bases between them. Germline CDR1 and CDR2: MDHEN and SYDVKM. This CDR3 region has 13 residues. The whole variable domain, filled in from reference TRBV28 and TRBJ2-5, reads DVKVTQSSRYLVKRTGEKVFLECVQDMDHENMFWYRQDPGLGLRLIYFSYDVKMKEKGDIPEGYSVSREKKERFSLILESASTNQTSMYLCASSPLPRETQYFGPGTRLLVL.

This sequence joins TRBV5-1 and TRBJ2-2, with a possible D match to TRBD1 (6 bases). This CDR3 has 14 amino acids. Germline V gene sequence: CDR1 SGHRS, CDR2 YFSETQ. Trimming pared 4 bases from V and 1 base from J, leaving 8 bases between. The CDR3 bases are TGCGCCAGCAGCACGGACAGGAACACCGGGGAGCTGTTTTTT. Its protein product is CASSTDRNTGELFF.

The chain employs TRBV13 and TRBJ2-7, with D possibly matching TRBD1 (5 bases). CDR3 length: 15 amino acids. From germline, CDR1 is PRHDT and CDR2 FYEKMQ (reference sequence). Trimming removed 0 bases at V and 2 bases at J, with 11 bases between. The DNA of the CDR3 is TGTGCCAGCAGCTTAGGCCAGGCAGGGACCTACGAGCAGTACTTC. Protein product: CASSLGQAGTYEQYF. Full variable domain (missing parts from reference TRBV13 and TRBJ2-7): AAGVIQSPRHLIKEKRETATLKCYPIPRHDTVYWYQQGPGQDPQFLISFYEKMQSDKGSIPDRFSAQQFSDYHSELNMSSLELGDSALYFCASSLGQAGTYEQYFGPGTRLTVT.

The rearrangement joins TRBV7-2 to TRBJ2-3; D gene ambiguous. V was clipped by 5 bases and J by 5 bases, with 8 bases between them. The CDR3 length is 12 residues. Germline V gives CDR1 SGHTA, CDR2 FQGNSA. Written as DNA, the CDR3 is TGTGCCAGCAGCACGGGTGGAGATACGCAGTATTTT. Residues: CASSTGGDTQYF.

This sequence joins TRBV30 and TRBJ2-1, with 7 bases that match TRBD1. Germline values: CDR1 GTSNPN, CDR2 SVGIG (reference sequence). The CDR3 length is 11 residues. V lost 5 bases to trimming and J lost 8 bases; unmatched junction nucleotides: 3. As DNA, the CDR3 is TGTGCCTGGCAGACAGGGCATGAGCAGTTCTTC. This translates into CAWQTGHEQFF.

The chain recombines TRBV27 with TRBJ2-1; 8 nucleotides align to TRBD2. This CDR3 is 16 amino acids long. V dropped 5 bases and J dropped 3; count of bases not matched to a gene: 9. Germline CDR1 and CDR2: MNHEY and SMNVEV (reference sequence). The CDR3 reads CASSPASGRVYNEQFF. The CDR3 bases are TGTGCCAGCAGTCCAGCTAGCGGGCGGGTCTACAATGAGCAGTTCTTC.

A word on this clone: Germline and junction disagree at one end, which may indicate a read error. The chain uses TRBV7-9 and TRBJ2-1, with D possibly being TRBD2 (5 bases). Germline V lookup: CDR1 SEHNR, CDR2 FQNEAQ (reference sequence). The CDR3 runs to 17 residues. The CDR3: CSSSLLPGLEPVHEQFF. CDR3 nucleotide sequence: TGTTCCAGCAGCTTACTCCCGGGATTGGAACCTGTCCATGAGCAGTTCTTC.

This clone was counted a single time. The chain has TRBV5-4 and TRBJ2-1, with 10 bases that match TRBD1. V lost 4 bases, J lost 6 bases, and 1 base stayed unmatched. This CDR3 region has 13 residues. Germline assignment: CDR1 SGHNT and CDR2 YYREEE (reference sequence). CDR3 in amino acids: CASSRTGGNEQFF. The CDR3 nucleotides are TGTGCCAGCAGCCGGACAGGGGGCAATGAGCAGTTCTTC.

The rearrangement uses TRBV4-3 and TRBJ2-3; tentative D call: TRBD1 (5 bases). The CDR3 has 15 amino acids. V shed 1 base and J shed 3 bases, with 11 bases lying between them. CDR1 is LGHNA, CDR2 YSLEER, per germline. The CDR3 region has the DNA TGCGCCAGCAGCCAAGGGACACTTGTGACAGATACGCAGTATTTT. This translates into CASSQGTLVTDTQYF.

The rearrangement links TRBV5-1 to TRBJ1-5; TRBD1 aligns across 7 bases. Trimming cost V 4 bases and J 4 bases; bases outside gene matches: 5. Germline loops: CDR1 SGHRS, CDR2 YFSETQ. The CDR3 is 14 amino acids. CDR3 loop: CASSAWTGNQPQHF. The CDR3 DNA follows: TGCGCCAGCAGCGCCTGGACAGGAAATCAGCCCCAGCATTTT.

The CDR3 loop reads CASTRRLRANTEAFF. The CDR3 bases are TGTGCCAGCACTAGGCGACTGCGGGCGAACACTGAAGCTTTCTTT. The chain combines TRBV6-7 with TRBJ1-1; the D is unclear. TRBV6-7 is an ORF, and what it does is uncertain. Deletions cut 7 bases from V and 1 base from J, with 16 bases between. The CDR3 covers 15 residues.

The rearrangement links TRBV19 to TRBJ1-2, with D perhaps TRBD1 (5 bases). CDR1 LNHDA and CDR2 SQIVND come from the germline V gene (reference sequence). The CDR3 runs 13 residues. The germline V and J ends were trimmed by 2 bases and 1 base, with 5 bases remaining between them. Here the CDR3 reads CASSIQGNYGYTF. CDR3 coding DNA: TGTGCCAGTAGTATACAGGGTAACTATGGCTACACCTTC.